This T cell receptor (beta chain) is drawn from a study of identifying expanded T cells in peripheral blood. General study findings and limits: Clone count variance between roughly 2-week samples rose with total template count. Technical replicates showed about 1.2 changed clones; around 2 weeks about 16; four weeks 19.

The sample holds a few counts of this clone. Its antigen is not known. Profiled with immunoSEQ multiplex PCR; TCRdb holds only in-frame clones, not every one. In the table there are 50,000 to 65,000 clones, more than 70% of which are singletons. During the collection period, no donor immune events like infections were recorded. The TCR sequence derives from a person aged 18-70 years in good health. Sequencing used blood.

CDR3 in amino acids: CASSLDRNRGLDYTF. The CDR3 DNA follows: TGTGCCAGCAGCTTAGATCGAAACAGGGGGCTTGACTACACCTTC. The chain combines TRBV11-2 with TRBJ1-2, with TRBD1 matching over 9 bases. The CDR3 is made up of 15 amino acids. The germline gives CDR1 SGHAT, CDR2 FQNNGV. The junction had 9 bases not matched to a gene; V was cut back by 0 bases and J by 10 bases. Together with reference TRBV11-2 and TRBJ1-2, the CDR3 gives the full variable domain: EAGVAQSPRYKIIEKRQSVAFWCNPISGHATLYWYQQILGQGPKLLIQFQNNGVVDDSQLPKDRFSAERLKGVDSTLKIQPAKLEDSAVYLCASSLDRNRGLDYTFGSGTRLTVV.